This TCR beta chain was identified in a study of T cell responses to AZD1222 COVID-19 vaccine. General study results and limits: Within unmutated variant regions lay the reported targets of nearly half of spike-specific TCRs. Elevations in Spike-specific TCR breadth and depth followed administration of two AZD1222 doses.

This clone showed up just once. The antigen remains undetermined. V was cut by 6 bases and J by 1 base, with 13 bases left in between. CDR1 is MNHEY, CDR2 SVGEGT, per germline. The CDR3 is 15 residues long. Researchers grouped second doses given at about 4 or about 12 weeks into one pool. TCRdb's table, derived via immunoSEQ multiplex PCR, lists solely in-frame clones and lacks some. This table holds around 50,000 clones, about 91% found once. This TCR derives from an adult who received the AZD1222 COVID-19 vaccine. The gene calls are TRBV6-2 or TRBV6-3 and TRBJ1-3; D unclear. This material consisted of peripheral blood, taken 28 days after the second AZD1222 dose. In DNA, the CDR3 is TGTGCCAGCAGCGAGATCGGTCTATCTGGAAACACCATATATTTT. This translates into CASSEIGLSGNTIYF.